The present T cell receptor (beta chain) was sequenced within a study of blood T cell repertoires in COVID-19. This CDR3 region has 14 residues. Germline CDR1 MNHEY, CDR2 SVGAGI. J gave up 2 bases and V 6 bases, and 3 bases lay outside the gene matches. In its sample, this clone was seen a few times. Source study methods: Counts of nucleated cells, estimated from reference gene primer amplification, were obtained. Assay: immunoSEQ multiplex PCR; the TCRdb copy retains only in-frame clones and omits some. The DNA gave D and trimming, while V, J and clone size come from that table. The repertoire holds approximately 40,000 clones, roughly four fifths seen once, with about 2.6% in the top ten.

What was sequenced was peripheral blood. This TCR was sampled from a woman aged 55-75 years with acute or convalescent COVID-19. V usage is TRBV6-5 and J usage is TRBJ1-2; 10 nucleotides match TRBD1. CDR3 nucleotides: TGTGCCAGCAGCGAGACAGGGGGCAACTATGGCTACACCTTC. It translates to CASSETGGNYGYTF.